At least ten counts were recorded for the clone carrying this T cell receptor beta chain. The record originates from a study of low-dose radiotherapy and immunotherapy resistance in tumors. Gene-specific TRAV and TRBV primers were used for first-strand cDNA, covering alpha and beta chains. TCRs were amplified for roughly 22 PCR cycles with a constant-region primer and V-primer adapter. mRNA, once isolated, was amplified by in vitro transcription. One entry per CDR3 protein, called by TCRdb with MiXCR from the reads. Of approximately 91,000 distinct CDR3 sequences detected, more than 20% appear once; the ten largest clones hold 9.5% to 15%. The V and J ends lost 4 bases and 5 bases respectively, with 24 bases between them. The CDR3 has 17 residues. CDR1 is SGHRS, CDR2 YFSETQ, per germline. The time point: after trial treatment. Sample treatment: LDRT plus nivolumab, ipilimumab, low-dose cyclophosphamide and aspirin (RACIN trial).

The chain recombines TRBV5-1 with TRBJ2-5; D is possibly TRBD2 (5 bases). The material sequenced was PBMCs, taken after low-dose radiotherapy plus immunotherapy. This TCR was sampled from a female donor with ovarian cancer. The CDR3 bases are TGCGCCAGCAGCCTGCCCTCGACCGCGGCGGGTAGGGAGACCCAGTACTTC. It is translated as CASSLPSTAAGRETQYF.